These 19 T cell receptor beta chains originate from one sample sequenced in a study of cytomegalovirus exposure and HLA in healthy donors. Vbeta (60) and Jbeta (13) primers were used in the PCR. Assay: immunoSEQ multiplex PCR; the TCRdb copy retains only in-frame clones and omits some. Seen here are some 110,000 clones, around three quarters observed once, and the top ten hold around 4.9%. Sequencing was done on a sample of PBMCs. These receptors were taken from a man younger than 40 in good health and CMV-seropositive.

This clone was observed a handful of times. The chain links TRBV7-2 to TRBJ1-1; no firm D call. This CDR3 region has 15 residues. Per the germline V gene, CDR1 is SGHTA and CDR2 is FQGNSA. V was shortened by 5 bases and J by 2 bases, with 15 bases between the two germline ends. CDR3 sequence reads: CASSRPAEGNTEAFF. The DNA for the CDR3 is TGTGCCAGCAGCCGACCAGCGGAGGGCAACACTGAAGCTTTCTTT.

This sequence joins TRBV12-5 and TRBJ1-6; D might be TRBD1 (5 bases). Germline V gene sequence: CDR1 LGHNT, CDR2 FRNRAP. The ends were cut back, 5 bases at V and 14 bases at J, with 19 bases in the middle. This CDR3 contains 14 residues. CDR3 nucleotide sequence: TGTGCTAGTGGTCAATTTGACGGGTGGGGCACCCTCCACTTT. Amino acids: CASGQFDGWGTLHF.

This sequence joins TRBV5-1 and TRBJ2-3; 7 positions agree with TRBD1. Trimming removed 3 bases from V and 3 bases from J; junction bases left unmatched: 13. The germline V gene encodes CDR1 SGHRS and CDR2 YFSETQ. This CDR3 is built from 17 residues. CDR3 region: CASSSRGLDLETDTQYF. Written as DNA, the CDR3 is TGCGCCAGCAGCTCTAGGGGGCTTGACTTGGAGACAGATACGCAGTATTTT.

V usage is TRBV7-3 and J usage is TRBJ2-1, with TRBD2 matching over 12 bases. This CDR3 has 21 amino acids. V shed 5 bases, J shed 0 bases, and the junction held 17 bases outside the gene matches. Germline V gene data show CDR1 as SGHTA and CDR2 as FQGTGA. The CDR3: CASSPQPRLAGDSSSYNEQFF. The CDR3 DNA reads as TGTGCCAGCAGCCCACAACCAAGACTAGCGGGGGATTCGAGCTCCTACAATGAGCAGTTCTTC.

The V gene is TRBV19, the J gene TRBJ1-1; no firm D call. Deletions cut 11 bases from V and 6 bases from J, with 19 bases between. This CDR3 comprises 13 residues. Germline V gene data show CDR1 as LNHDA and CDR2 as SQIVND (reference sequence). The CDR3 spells CAPRPSRGSEAFF. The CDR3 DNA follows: TGTGCCCCACGCCCCAGTAGAGGATCTGAAGCTTTCTTT. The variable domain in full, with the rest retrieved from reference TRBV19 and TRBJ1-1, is DGGITQSPKYLFRKEGQNVTLSCEQNLNHDAMYWYRQDPGQGLRLIYYSQIVNDFQKGDIAEGYSVSREKKESFPLTVTSAQKNPTAFYLCAPRPSRGSEAFFGQGTRLTVV.

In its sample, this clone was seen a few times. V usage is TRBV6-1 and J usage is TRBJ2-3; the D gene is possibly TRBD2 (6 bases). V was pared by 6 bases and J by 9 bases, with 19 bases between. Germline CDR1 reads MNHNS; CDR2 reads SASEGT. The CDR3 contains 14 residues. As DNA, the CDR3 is TGTGCCAGCAGGTCAGGAGGGACGGAGCGGACGCAGTATTTT. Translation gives CASRSGGTERTQYF.

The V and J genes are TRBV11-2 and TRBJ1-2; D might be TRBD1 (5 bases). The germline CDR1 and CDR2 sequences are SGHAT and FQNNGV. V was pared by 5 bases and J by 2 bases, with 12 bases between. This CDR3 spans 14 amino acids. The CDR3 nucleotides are TGTGCCAGCAGCGATGGGGCGAGGAACTATGGCTACACCTTC. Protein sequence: CASSDGARNYGYTF.

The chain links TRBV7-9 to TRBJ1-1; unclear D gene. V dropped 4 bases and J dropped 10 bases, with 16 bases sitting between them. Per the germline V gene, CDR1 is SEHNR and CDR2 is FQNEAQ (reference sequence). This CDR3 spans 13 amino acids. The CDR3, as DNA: TGTGCCAGCAGCTCTCGCCGTGGTCCGAGAGCTTTCTTT. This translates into CASSSRRGPRAFF.

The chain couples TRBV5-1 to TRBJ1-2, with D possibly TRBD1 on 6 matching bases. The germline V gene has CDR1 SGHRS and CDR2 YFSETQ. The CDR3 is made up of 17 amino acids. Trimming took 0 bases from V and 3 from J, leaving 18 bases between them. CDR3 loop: CASSLAADTGLDYGYTF. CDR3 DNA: TGCGCCAGCAGCTTGGCGGCTGATACAGGGTTGGACTATGGCTACACCTTC. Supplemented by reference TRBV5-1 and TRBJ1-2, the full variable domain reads KAGVTQTPRYLIKTRGQQVTLSCSPISGHRSVSWYQQTPGQGLQFLFEYFSETQRNKGNFPGRFSGRQFSNSRSEMNVSTLELGDSALYLCASSLAADTGLDYGYTFGSGTRLTVV.

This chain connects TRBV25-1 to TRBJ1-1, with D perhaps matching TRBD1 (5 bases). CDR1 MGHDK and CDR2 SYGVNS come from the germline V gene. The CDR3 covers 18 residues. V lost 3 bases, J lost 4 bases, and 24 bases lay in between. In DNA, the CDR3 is TGTGCCAGCAGTGACTCCGCGGCCGAAGGGGTGGGGGGCACTGAAGCTTTCTTT. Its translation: CASSDSAAEGVGGTEAFF.

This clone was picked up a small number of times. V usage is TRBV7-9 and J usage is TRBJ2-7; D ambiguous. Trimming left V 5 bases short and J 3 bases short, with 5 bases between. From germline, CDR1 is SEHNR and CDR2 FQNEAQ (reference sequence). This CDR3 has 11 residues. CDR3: CASSRSYEQYF. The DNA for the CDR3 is TGTGCCAGCAGCCGGAGCTACGAGCAGTACTTC.

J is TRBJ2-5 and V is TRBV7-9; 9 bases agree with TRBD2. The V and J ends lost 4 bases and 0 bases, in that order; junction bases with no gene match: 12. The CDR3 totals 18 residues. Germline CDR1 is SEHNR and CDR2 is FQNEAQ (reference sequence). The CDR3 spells CASSSSVRGGSYQETQYF. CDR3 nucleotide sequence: TGTGCCAGCAGCTCCTCAGTGCGGGGGGGATCGTACCAAGAGACCCAGTACTTC.

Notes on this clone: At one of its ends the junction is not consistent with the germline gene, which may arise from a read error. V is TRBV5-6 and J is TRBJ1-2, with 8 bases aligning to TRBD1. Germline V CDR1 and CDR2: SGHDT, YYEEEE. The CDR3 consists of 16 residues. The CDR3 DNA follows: TGTGCCAGCACCTTGGTCGGACAGGGTCTCCACTATGGCTACACCTTC. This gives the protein CASTLVGQGLHYGYTF.

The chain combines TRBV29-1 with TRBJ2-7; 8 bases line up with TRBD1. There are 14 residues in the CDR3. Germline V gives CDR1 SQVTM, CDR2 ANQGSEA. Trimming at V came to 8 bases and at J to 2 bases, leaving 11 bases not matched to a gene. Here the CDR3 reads CSYHGTGYPYEQYF. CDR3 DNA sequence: TGCAGCTACCACGGGACAGGTTATCCCTACGAGCAGTACTTC.

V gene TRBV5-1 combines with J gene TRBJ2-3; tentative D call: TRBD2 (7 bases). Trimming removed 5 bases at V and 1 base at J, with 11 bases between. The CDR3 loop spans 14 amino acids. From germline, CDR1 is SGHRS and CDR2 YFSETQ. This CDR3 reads CASRAGARTDTQYF. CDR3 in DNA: TGCGCCAGCAGGGCGGGGGCGCGCACAGATACGCAGTATTTT.

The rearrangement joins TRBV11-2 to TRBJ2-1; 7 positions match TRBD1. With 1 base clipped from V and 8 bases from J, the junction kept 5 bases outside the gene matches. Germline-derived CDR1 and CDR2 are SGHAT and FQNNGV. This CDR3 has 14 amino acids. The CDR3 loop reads CASSLGAGGDEQFF. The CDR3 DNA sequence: TGTGCCAGCAGCTTAGGGGCAGGGGGTGATGAGCAGTTCTTC.

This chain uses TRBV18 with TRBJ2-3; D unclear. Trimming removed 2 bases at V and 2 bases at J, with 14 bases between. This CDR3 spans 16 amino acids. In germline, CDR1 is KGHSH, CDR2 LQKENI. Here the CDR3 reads CASSPNYASFTDTQYF. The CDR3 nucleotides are TGTGCCAGCTCACCAAACTATGCGAGCTTCACAGATACGCAGTATTTT.

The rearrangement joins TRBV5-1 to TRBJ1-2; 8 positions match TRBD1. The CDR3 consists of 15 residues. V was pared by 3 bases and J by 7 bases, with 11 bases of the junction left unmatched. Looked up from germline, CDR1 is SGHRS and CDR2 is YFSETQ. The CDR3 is CASSSGTGLNSGYTF. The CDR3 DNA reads TGCGCCAGCAGCTCGGGGACAGGCCTGAATAGTGGCTACACCTTC.

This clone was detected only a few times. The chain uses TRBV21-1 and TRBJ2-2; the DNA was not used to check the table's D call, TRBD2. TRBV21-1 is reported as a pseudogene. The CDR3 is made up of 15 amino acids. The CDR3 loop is CASSQRGGFTGELFF. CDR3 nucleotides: TGTGCCAGCAGCCAGAGGGGGGGTTTCACCGGGGAGCTGTTTTTT.